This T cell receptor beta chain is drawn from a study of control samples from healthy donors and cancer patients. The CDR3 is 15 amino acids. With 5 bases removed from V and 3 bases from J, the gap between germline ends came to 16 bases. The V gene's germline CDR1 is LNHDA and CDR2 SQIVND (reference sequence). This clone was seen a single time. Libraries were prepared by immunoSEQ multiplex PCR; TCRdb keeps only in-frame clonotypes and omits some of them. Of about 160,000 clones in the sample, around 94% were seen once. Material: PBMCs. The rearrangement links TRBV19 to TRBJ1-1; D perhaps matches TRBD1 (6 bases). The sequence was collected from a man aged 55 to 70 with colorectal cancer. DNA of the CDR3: TGTGCCAGTAGTCCCGGGGGGGGGCGTCACACTGAAGCTTTCTTT. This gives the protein CASSPGGGRHTEAFF.